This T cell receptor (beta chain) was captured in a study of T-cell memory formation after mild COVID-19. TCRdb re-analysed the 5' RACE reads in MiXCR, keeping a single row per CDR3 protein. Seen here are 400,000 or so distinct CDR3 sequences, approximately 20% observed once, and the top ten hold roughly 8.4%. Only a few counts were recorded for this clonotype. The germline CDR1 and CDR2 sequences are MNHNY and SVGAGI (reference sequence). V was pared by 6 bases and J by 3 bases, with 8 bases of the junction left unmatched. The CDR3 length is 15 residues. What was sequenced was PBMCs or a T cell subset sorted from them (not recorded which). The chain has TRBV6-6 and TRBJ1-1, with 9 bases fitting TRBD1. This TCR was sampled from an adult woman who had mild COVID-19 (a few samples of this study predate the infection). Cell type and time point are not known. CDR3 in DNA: TGTGCCAGCAGACAAACCGACAGGGGGGACACTGAAGCTTTCTTT. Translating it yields CASRQTDRGDTEAFF.